This entry lists 14 T cell receptor beta chains sequenced from one sample in a study of T-cell memory formation after mild COVID-19. TCRdb reprocessed the 5' RACE reads with MiXCR, giving one entry per CDR3 protein. The sample holds about 15,000 distinct CDR3 sequences, roughly a fifth seen once. The material sequenced was PBMCs or a T cell subset sorted from them (not recorded which). The receptors were sampled from a man aged 18 to 35 who had mild COVID-19 (a few samples of this study predate the infection). Cell type and time point are not known.

This clonotype was recorded a few times. This chain connects TRBV27 to TRBJ1-1; possible D gene TRBD1, 6 bases. V lost 2 bases, J lost 3 bases, and 16 bases lay in between. The CDR3 is made up of 16 amino acids. Germline CDR1 reads MNHEY; CDR2 reads SMNVEV (reference sequence). The CDR3 sequence is CASSLLFRGRDTEAFF. In nucleotides, the CDR3 is TGTGCCAGCAGTTTACTTTTCCGGGGGCGCGACACTGAAGCTTTCTTT.

This clonotype was picked up many times. The V call is TRBV6-5, the J call TRBJ1-5; no definite D call. There are 15 residues in the CDR3. V lost 0 bases, J lost 4 bases, and 10 bases lay in between. Germline values: CDR1 MNHEY, CDR2 SVGAGI. The CDR3 sequence is CASSYSGIKNQPQHF. The CDR3 DNA reads TGTGCCAGCAGTTACTCGGGGATTAAGAATCAGCCCCAGCATTTT.

This clonotype appeared many times. The V call is TRBV7-9, the J call TRBJ1-2, with D perhaps TRBD1 (6 bases). CDR3 length equals 14 residues. Trimming took off 0 bases at V and 5 bases at J, with 10 bases between the two ends. Germline lookup yields CDR1 SEHNR and CDR2 FQNEAQ (reference sequence). This CDR3 is CASSLAAGDYGYTF. For the CDR3, the DNA is TGTGCCAGCAGCTTAGCGGCAGGGGATTATGGCTACACCTTC.

At least ten counts were recorded for this clonotype. V is TRBV6-2 or TRBV6-3 and J is TRBJ1-1; D not certain. Between the trimmed V and J ends, which lost 4 bases and 1 base, there was a span of 25 bases. Germline assignment: CDR1 MNHEY and CDR2 SVGEGT. The CDR3 is 19 amino acids. CDR3 DNA: TGTGCCAGCAGTTTTCGTCTGAGGCTATATGAGGTCGAGAACACTGAAGCTTTCTTT. Protein: CASSFRLRLYEVENTEAFF.

This clonotype was observed at least ten times. The J gene is TRBJ1-1, the V gene TRBV25-1; D not resolved. Trimming took 0 bases from V and 4 from J, leaving 6 bases between them. The CDR3 has 13 residues. Looked up from germline, CDR1 is MGHDK and CDR2 is SYGVNS. CDR3 in amino acids: CASSEYPGTEAFF. The CDR3 bases are TGTGCCAGCAGTGAATACCCGGGCACTGAAGCTTTCTTT.

The V call is TRBV9, the J call TRBJ2-1, with TRBD1 as a possible D gene (6 bases). CDR1 SGDLS and CDR2 YYNGEE come from the germline V gene. V lost 8 bases to trimming and J lost 7 bases, with 16 bases between them. The CDR3 loop spans 13 amino acids. The CDR3 region is CARKGEIRNEQFF. The DNA of the CDR3 is TGTGCCAGAAAGGGGGAGATTCGGAATGAGCAGTTCTTC.

There are many counts of this clonotype. The chain is built from TRBV25-1 and TRBJ1-1; D gene uncertain. Germline CDR1 is MGHDK and CDR2 is SYGVNS. The germline V and J ends were trimmed by 6 bases and 3 bases, with 8 bases remaining between them. The CDR3 runs 12 residues. CDR3 DNA: TGTGCCAGCAGGTGGGGATACACTGAAGCTTTCTTT. Amino acids: CASRWGYTEAFF.

This clonotype was observed at least ten times. The chain recombines TRBV5-1 with TRBJ2-5; the D gene is possibly TRBD1 (6 bases). In germline, CDR1 is SGHRS, CDR2 YFSETQ. The CDR3 has 14 residues. Trimming cost V 5 bases and J 1 base, with 12 bases left between them. The CDR3 DNA sequence: TGCGCCAGCAGGGACAGCGCTTTCCAAGAGACCCAGTACTTC. Protein product: CASRDSAFQETQYF.

Only a few counts were recorded for this clonotype. The rearrangement joins TRBV29-1 to TRBJ1-2; tentative D call: TRBD1 (5 bases). The V end was cut by 4 bases, the J end by 4 bases, with 10 bases between. This CDR3 has 12 amino acids. Germline CDR1 is SQVTM and CDR2 is ANQGSEA. The CDR3: CSVGGMGYGYTF. The CDR3 region has the DNA TGCAGCGTTGGGGGGATGGGCTATGGCTACACCTTC.

This clonotype was counted many times. In DNA form, the CDR3 reads TGTGCCAGCAGCTTGCCAGTCAACACTGAAGCTTTCTTT. Its protein product is CASSLPVNTEAFF. The chain links TRBV5-6 to TRBJ1-1; D ambiguous. The germline V gene encodes CDR1 SGHDT and CDR2 YYEEEE. The CDR3 has 13 amino acids. V was shortened by 1 base and J by 2 bases, with 6 bases between the two germline ends.

This clonotype was counted only a few times. The rearrangement joins TRBV3-1 to TRBJ2-2; 7 bases match TRBD2. Trimming cost V 4 bases and J 6 bases; bases outside gene matches: 2. The CDR3 extends over 13 amino acids. Germline-derived CDR1 and CDR2 are LGHDT and YNNKEL (reference sequence). CDR3 DNA sequence: TGTGCCAGCAGCCGCCGGGGGGCCGGGGAGCTGTTTTTT. Amino acid sequence: CASSRRGAGELFF.

The V call is TRBV10-3, the J call TRBJ2-1; TRBD1 agrees at 7 bases. Germline loops: CDR1 ENHRY, CDR2 SYGVKD. V lost 2 bases, J lost 4 bases, and 2 bases stayed unmatched. CDR3 size: 14 residues. The CDR3 sequence: CAISEQGEYNEQFF. Written as DNA, the CDR3 is TGTGCCATCAGTGAGCAGGGGGAGTACAATGAGCAGTTCTTC.

This clonotype was detected ten times or more. This rearrangement joins TRBV10-3 to TRBJ1-1; D possibly corresponds to TRBD1 (6 bases). Looked up from germline, CDR1 is ENHRY and CDR2 is SYGVKD. CDR3 length: 16 amino acids. Trimming pared 0 bases from V and 6 bases from J, leaving 17 bases between. CDR3 coding DNA: TGTGCCATCAGTGAGTCGGGGGCGGTGGGTTTGGCTGAAGCTTTCTTT. Encoded protein: CAISESGAVGLAEAFF.

The gene calls are TRBV20-1 and TRBJ2-1; 9 nucleotides match TRBD2. V gave up 1 base and J gave up 2 bases; unmatched junction bases: 3. The germline V gene encodes CDR1 DFQATT and CDR2 SNEGSKA (reference sequence). CDR3 size: 15 residues. CDR3 DNA sequence: TGCAGTGCTAGAGCCAAGCGGGGGGCCTACAATGAGCAGTTCTTC. Translating gives CSARAKRGAYNEQFF.